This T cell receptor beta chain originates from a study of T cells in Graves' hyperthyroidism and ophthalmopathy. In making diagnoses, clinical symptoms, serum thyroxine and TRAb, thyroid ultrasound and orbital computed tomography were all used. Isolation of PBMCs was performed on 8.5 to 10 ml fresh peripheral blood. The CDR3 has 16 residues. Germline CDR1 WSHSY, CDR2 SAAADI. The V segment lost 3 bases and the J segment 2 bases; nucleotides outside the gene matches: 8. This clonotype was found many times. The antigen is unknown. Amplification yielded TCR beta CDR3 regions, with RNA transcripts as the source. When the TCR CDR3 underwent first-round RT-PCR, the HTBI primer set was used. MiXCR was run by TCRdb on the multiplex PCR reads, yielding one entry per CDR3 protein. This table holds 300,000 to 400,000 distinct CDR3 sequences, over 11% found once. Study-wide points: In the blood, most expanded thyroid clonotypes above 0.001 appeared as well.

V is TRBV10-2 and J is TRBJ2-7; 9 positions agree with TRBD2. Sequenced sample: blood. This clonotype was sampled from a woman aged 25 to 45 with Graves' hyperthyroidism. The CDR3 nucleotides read TGCGCCAGCAGTGATCCCCGGGTAGCGGGAGCCTACGAGCAGTACTTC. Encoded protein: CASSDPRVAGAYEQYF.